This T cell receptor (beta chain) was obtained from a study of response to subunit inactivated influenza vaccine. Findings and caveats of the study: The authors suggested that few new T cells are recruited per seasonal influenza vaccination.

The CDR3 contains 15 residues. The germline gives CDR1 MRHNA, CDR2 SNTAGT. V lost 3 bases to trimming and J lost 3 bases, with 11 bases between them. One entry per CDR3 protein, called by TCRdb with MiXCR from the RT-PCR reads. The sample records roughly 780,000 distinct CDR3 sequences, around a sixth being singletons. As to this clonotype: No antigen is known for it.

The receptor comes from a man aged 50-59 years who received an inactivated influenza vaccine. This specimen was PBMCs from blood, taken 5 days after vaccination. The chain couples TRBV6-4 to TRBJ2-2; D might be TRBD1 (6 bases). In DNA, the CDR3 is TGTGCCAGCAGTGAGGGCCCAGGGGACACCGGGGAGCTGTTTTTT. This codes for CASSEGPGDTGELFF.